Following are 15 T cell receptor beta chains from one sample sequenced in a study of T cell repertoires in cytomegalovirus infection. In TCRdb, the reads were re-called with MiXCR into one record per CDR3 protein. Among about 130,000 distinct CDR3 sequences listed, approximately 8.8% were seen once. The source material was PBMCs. The source is a human donor in good health (CMV status not recorded). Some clones in this sample may be carry-over from other donors' samples.

This clonotype was seen ten or more times. The V call is TRBV7-2, the J call TRBJ1-4; D gene ambiguous. The CDR3 contains 13 residues. Germline V CDR1 and CDR2: SGHTA, FQGNSA. V dropped 4 bases and J dropped 4 bases, with 7 bases sitting between them. The CDR3 DNA reads TGTGCCAGCAGCTCAAGTTATAATGAAAAACTGTTTTTT. This gives the protein CASSSSYNEKLFF.

This clonotype has ten or more counts. The V and J genes are TRBV5-4 and TRBJ2-5; 11 nucleotides agree with TRBD2. The V and J ends lost 4 bases and 2 bases, in that order; junction bases with no gene match: 4. The CDR3 has 15 amino acids. The germline gives CDR1 SGHNT, CDR2 YYREEE (reference sequence). CDR3 loop: CASSPGTSGQETQYF. In nucleotides, the CDR3 is TGTGCCAGCAGCCCTGGGACTAGCGGACAAGAGACCCAGTACTTC.

The chain has TRBV3-1 and TRBJ1-3, with D hard to call. CDR1 is LGHDT, CDR2 YNNKEL, per germline (reference sequence). The CDR3 totals 17 residues. With 2 bases removed from V and 0 bases from J, the gap between germline ends came to 14 bases. The CDR3, as DNA: TGTGCCAGCAGCCAACTCCTCCTCATGAGCTCTGGAAACACCATATATTTT. Its translation: CASSQLLLMSSGNTIYF.

This clonotype showed up many times. The chain has TRBV19 and TRBJ2-1; D is uncertain. The CDR3 covers 14 residues. Germline assignment: CDR1 LNHDA and CDR2 SQIVND (reference sequence). V lost 2 bases to trimming and J lost 5 bases, with 10 bases between them. In DNA, the CDR3 is TGTGCCAGTAGTATATACCTCCGAGACAATGAGCAGTTCTTC. This codes for CASSIYLRDNEQFF.

This clonotype was picked up many times. The chain couples TRBV5-1 to TRBJ2-7; a possible D gene is TRBD2 (6 bases). V lost 2 bases and J lost 0, with 15 bases in between. The CDR3 sequence is 16 residues long. Germline V gene data show CDR1 as SGHRS and CDR2 as YFSETQ. CDR3 sequence reads: CASSLTGTSSSYEQYF. The DNA for the CDR3 is TGCGCCAGCAGCTTAACCGGGACTTCGAGCTCCTACGAGCAGTACTTC.

This clonotype was found a few times. This rearrangement joins TRBV12-3 or TRBV12-4 to TRBJ1-1; 7 bases map to TRBD1. The CDR3 contains 13 residues. V was clipped by 6 bases and J by 1 base; unmatched bases: 2. CDR3 residues: CASRPGGNTEAFF. The DNA of the CDR3 is TGTGCCAGCAGACCAGGGGGGAACACTGAAGCTTTCTTT.

This clonotype was picked up a small number of times. An end of the junction differs from the germline gene, which may be a read error. The chain uses TRBV12-3 or TRBV12-4 and TRBJ2-1; 8 bases are shared with TRBD2. The CDR3 loop spans 13 amino acids. The CDR3 bases are TGTGCCAGCAGTCGGACTAGCTACGATGAGCAGTTCTTC. As protein: CASSRTSYDEQFF.

This clonotype was recorded at least ten times. The chain has TRBV20-1 and TRBJ2-5; D unclear. The CDR3 is made up of 16 amino acids. Trimming removed 5 bases from V and 4 bases from J, with 23 bases in between. Germline-derived CDR1 and CDR2 are DFQATT and SNEGSKA (reference sequence). Written as DNA, the CDR3 is TGCAGTGCTCACCATCGAAAGGCCGCTACCTTAGAGACCCAGTACTTC. Translation: CSAHHRKAATLETQYF.

The chain carries TRBV5-6 and TRBJ1-1, with D possibly TRBD1 on 5 matching bases. The V end lost 0 bases, the J end lost 10 bases, and 16 bases lay between the germline ends. The germline gives CDR1 SGHDT, CDR2 YYEEEE. The CDR3 is 14 residues long. The DNA of the CDR3 is TGTGCCAGCAGCTTGGTATGGGACCCCGGAGTAGCTTTCTTT. Its protein is CASSLVWDPGVAFF.

This clonotype was recorded at least ten times. The V and J genes are TRBV12-3 or TRBV12-4 and TRBJ1-2; possible D gene TRBD1, 6 bases. Trimming cost V 7 bases and J 1 base, with 16 bases left between them. This CDR3 is 15 amino acids long. CDR3 sequence (DNA): TGTGCCAGCACCCGCCGGACAGACCTTAACTATGGCTACACCTTC. Translation: CASTRRTDLNYGYTF.

There are a few counts of this clonotype. The chain couples TRBV20-1 to TRBJ1-1, with unresolved D. Trimming shortened V by 1 base and J by 0 bases, and 12 bases separated the two germline ends. The CDR3 is 15 amino acids. Germline CDR1 DFQATT, CDR2 SNEGSKA (reference sequence). CDR3 nucleotide sequence: TGCAGTGCTAGAGTGGGCAGTTCTATGAACACTGAAGCTTTCTTT. It encodes CSARVGSSMNTEAFF.

This clonotype was observed at least ten times. This chain links TRBV7-9 with TRBJ1-3; D gene ambiguous. The V and J ends lost 4 bases and 3 bases respectively, with 7 bases between them. The CDR3 has 13 residues. The germline gives CDR1 SEHNR, CDR2 FQNEAQ (reference sequence). Written as DNA, the CDR3 is TGTGCCAGCAGCTACTTAAGTGGAAACACCATATATTTT. This gives the protein CASSYLSGNTIYF.

This clonotype was seen many times. The chain is built from TRBV6-5 and TRBJ1-1, with D perhaps matching TRBD1 (5 bases). The V gene lost 2 bases and the J gene lost 0 bases, with 10 bases spanning the gap. The CDR3 covers 15 residues. Germline values: CDR1 MNHEY, CDR2 SVGAGI. This CDR3 is CASSYQGVMNTEAFF. The CDR3 nucleotides read TGTGCCAGCAGTTACCAAGGGGTCATGAACACTGAAGCTTTCTTT.

This clonotype was observed at least ten times. This chain connects TRBV7-9 to TRBJ1-6; D gene ambiguous. CDR1 is SEHNR and CDR2 is FQNEAQ in the germline V gene (reference sequence). Trimming removed 10 bases at V and 10 bases at J, with 17 bases between. The CDR3 runs 13 residues. Written as DNA, the CDR3 is TGTGCCATTTCGTCGACGTCGGGCTCACCCCTCCACTTT. Translation: CAISSTSGSPLHF. Combining the CDR3 with reference TRBV7-9 and TRBJ1-6 gives the whole variable domain DTGVSQNPRHKITKRGQNVTFRCDPISEHNRLYWYRQTLGQGPEFLTYFQNEAQLEKSRLLSDRFSAERPKGSFSTLEIQRTEQGDSAMYLCAISSTSGSPLHFGNGTRLTVT.

This clonotype has a count of ten or more. The V gene is TRBV6-1, the J gene TRBJ2-1, with D perhaps TRBD1 or TRBD2 (7 bases each). The length of the CDR3 is 16 residues. CDR1 and CDR2 from the germline V gene are MNHNS and SASEGT. V lost 1 base and J lost 5, with 15 bases in between. DNA of the CDR3: TGTGCCAGCAGTGAAGGGCCCAGGGGGGGTCACAATGAGCAGTTCTTC. It codes for CASSEGPRGGHNEQFF.